This T cell receptor (beta chain) was recorded in a study of control samples from healthy donors and cancer patients. Method: immunoSEQ multiplex PCR; TCRdb's copy keeps in-frame clones and lacks some. This repertoire shows some 79,000 clones, over 75% found once; its top ten account for over 3.5%. V shed 2 bases and J shed 3 bases, with 6 bases lying between them. The CDR3 is made up of 13 amino acids. Per the germline V gene, CDR1 is SGHTA and CDR2 is FQGTGA. The chain employs TRBV7-3 and TRBJ2-3; D is uncertain. The source of this sequence is a woman aged 45-65 years in good health. The specimen sequenced was blood. The CDR3 coding sequence is TGTGCCAGCAGCTTATTCGTTACAGATACGCAGTATTTT. Translated, it gives CASSLFVTDTQYF.